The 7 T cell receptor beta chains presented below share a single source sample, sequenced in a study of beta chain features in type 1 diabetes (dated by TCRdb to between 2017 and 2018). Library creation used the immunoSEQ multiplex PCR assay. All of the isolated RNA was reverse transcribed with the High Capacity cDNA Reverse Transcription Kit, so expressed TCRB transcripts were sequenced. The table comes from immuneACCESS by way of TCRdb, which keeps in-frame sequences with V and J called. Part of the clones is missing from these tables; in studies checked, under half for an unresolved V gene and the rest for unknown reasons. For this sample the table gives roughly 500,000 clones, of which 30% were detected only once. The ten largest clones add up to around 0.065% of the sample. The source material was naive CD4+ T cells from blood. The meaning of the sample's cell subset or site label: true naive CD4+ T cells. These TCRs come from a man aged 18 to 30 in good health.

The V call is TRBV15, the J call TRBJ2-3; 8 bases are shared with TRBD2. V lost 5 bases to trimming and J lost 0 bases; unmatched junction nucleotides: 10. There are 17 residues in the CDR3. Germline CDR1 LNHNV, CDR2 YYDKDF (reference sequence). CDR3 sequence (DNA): TGTGCCACCAGCCCTAGACCTGCTAGCGGGAGCACAGATACGCAGTATTTT. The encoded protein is CATSPRPASGSTDTQYF. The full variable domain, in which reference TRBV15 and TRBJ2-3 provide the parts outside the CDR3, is DAMVIQNPRYQVTQFGKPVTLSCSQTLNHNVMYWYQQKSSQAPKLLFHYYDKDFNNEADTPDNFQSRRPNTSFCFLDIRSPGLGDTAMYLCATSPRPASGSTDTQYFGPGTRLTVL.

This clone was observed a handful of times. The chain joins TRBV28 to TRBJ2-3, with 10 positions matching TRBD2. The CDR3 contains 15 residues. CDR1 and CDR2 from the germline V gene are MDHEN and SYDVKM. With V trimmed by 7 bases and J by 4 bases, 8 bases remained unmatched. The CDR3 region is CASTTSGRAADTQYF. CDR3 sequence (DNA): TGTGCCAGCACCACCAGCGGGAGGGCCGCAGATACGCAGTATTTT. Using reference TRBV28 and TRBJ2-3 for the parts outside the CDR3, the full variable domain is DVKVTQSSRYLVKRTGEKVFLECVQDMDHENMFWYRQDPGLGLRLIYFSYDVKMKEKGDIPEGYSVSREKKERFSLILESASTNQTSMYLCASTTSGRAADTQYFGPGTRLTVL.

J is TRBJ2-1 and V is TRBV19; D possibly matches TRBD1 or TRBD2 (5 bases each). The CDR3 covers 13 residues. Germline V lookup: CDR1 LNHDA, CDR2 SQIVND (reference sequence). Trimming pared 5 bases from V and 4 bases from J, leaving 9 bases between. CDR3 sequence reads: CASSGGGYNEQFF. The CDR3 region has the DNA TGTGCCAGTAGTGGGGGTGGTTACAATGAGCAGTTCTTC.

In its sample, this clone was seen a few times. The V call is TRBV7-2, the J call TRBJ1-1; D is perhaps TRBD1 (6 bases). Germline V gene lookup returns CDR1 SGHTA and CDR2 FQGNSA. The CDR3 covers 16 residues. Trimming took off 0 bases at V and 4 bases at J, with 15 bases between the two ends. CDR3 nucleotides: TGTGCCAGCAGCTTAGCGCATGGGAAAGGGGGCACTGAAGCTTTCTTT. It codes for CASSLAHGKGGTEAFF.

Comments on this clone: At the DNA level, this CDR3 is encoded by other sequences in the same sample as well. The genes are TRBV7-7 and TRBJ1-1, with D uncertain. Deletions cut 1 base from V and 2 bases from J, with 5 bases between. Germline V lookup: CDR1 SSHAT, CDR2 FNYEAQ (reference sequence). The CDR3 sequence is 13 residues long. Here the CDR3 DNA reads TGTGCCAGCAGCTTAGGGAGAAACACTGAAGCTTTCTTT. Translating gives CASSLGRNTEAFF. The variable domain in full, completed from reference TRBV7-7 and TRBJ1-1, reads GAGVSQSPRYKVTKRGQDVTLRCDPISSHATLYWYQQALGQGPEFLTYFNYEAQPDKSGLPSDRFSAERPEGSISTLTIQRTEQRDSAMYRCASSLGRNTEAFFGQGTRLTVV.

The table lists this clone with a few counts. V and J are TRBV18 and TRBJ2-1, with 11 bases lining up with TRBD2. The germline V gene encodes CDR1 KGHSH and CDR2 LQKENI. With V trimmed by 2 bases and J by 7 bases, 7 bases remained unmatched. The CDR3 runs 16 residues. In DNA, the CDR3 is TGTGCCAGCTCACCAGTTCTAGCGGGAGGTTCTAATGAGCAGTTCTTC. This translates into CASSPVLAGGSNEQFF. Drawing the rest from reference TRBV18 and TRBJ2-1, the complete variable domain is NAGVMQNPRHLVRRRGQEARLRCSPMKGHSHVYWYRQLPEEGLKFMVYLQKENIIDESGMPKERFSAEFPKEGPSILRIQQVVRGDSAAYFCASSPVLAGGSNEQFFGPGTRLTVL.

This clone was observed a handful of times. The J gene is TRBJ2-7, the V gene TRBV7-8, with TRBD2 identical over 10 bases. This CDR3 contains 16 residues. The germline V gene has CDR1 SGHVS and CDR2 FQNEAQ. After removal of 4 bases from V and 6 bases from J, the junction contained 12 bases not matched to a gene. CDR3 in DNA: TGTGCCAGCAGCTCTCTAGCGGGAGATTTAGAGGGCGAGCAGTACTTC. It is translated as CASSSLAGDLEGEQYF.